These 11 T cell receptor beta chains came from one sample sequenced in a study of shared clonotypes between healthy human individuals (dated by TCRdb to between 2020 and 2021). Library preparation used the immunoSEQ multiplex PCR assay. In TCRdb, the immuneACCESS table is reduced to in-frame sequences with V and J assigned. These tables do not hold every clone; where another copy was compared, an unresolved V gene accounts for under half, and the others remain unexplained. The table for this sample lists more than 400,000 clones; around 73% of them were counted only once. More than 10% of the sample is in the top ten clones. The sample taken for sequencing was PBMCs. These receptors were taken from a woman aged 40 to 49 in good health. Some clones in this sample may be carry-over from other donors' samples.

The chain couples TRBV28 to TRBJ2-7, with 8 bases fitting TRBD1. CDR3 length: 14 residues. V lost 1 base and J lost 3; bases outside the gene matches: 2. Germline CDR1 and CDR2: MDHEN and SYDVKM. Here the CDR3 reads CASSLYGQGYEQYF. DNA for the CDR3: TGTGCCAGCAGTTTATATGGACAGGGCTACGAGCAGTACTTC.

V usage is TRBV13 and J usage is TRBJ2-5, with D possibly called TRBD1 or TRBD2 (5 bases each). V was cut by 3 bases and J by 4 bases, with 12 bases left in between. This CDR3 has 14 residues. CDR1 PRHDT and CDR2 FYEKMQ come from the germline V gene (reference sequence). DNA for the CDR3: TGTGCCAGCAGCTTGGGACGGCCCGGAGAGACCCAGTACTTC. Translating it yields CASSLGRPGETQYF. The variable domain in full, with the rest retrieved from reference TRBV13 and TRBJ2-5, is AAGVIQSPRHLIKEKRETATLKCYPIPRHDTVYWYQQGPGQDPQFLISFYEKMQSDKGSIPDRFSAQQFSDYHSELNMSSLELGDSALYFCASSLGRPGETQYFGPGTRLLVL.

The genes are TRBV6-5 and TRBJ2-7; D perhaps matches TRBD2 (6 bases). The germline V and J ends were trimmed by 0 bases and 3 bases, with 6 bases remaining between them. There are 13 residues in the CDR3. CDR1 and CDR2 from the germline V gene are MNHEY and SVGAGI. The CDR3, as DNA: TGTGCCAGCAGTTACTCGGAGGGCTACGAGCAGTACTTC. This codes for CASSYSEGYEQYF.

This clone was observed once. The chain combines TRBV4-3 with TRBJ2-7, with 8 bases lining up with TRBD2. Losses at the gene ends were 4 bases for V and 5 bases for J; bases not matched to a gene: 7. The CDR3 runs to 14 residues. In germline, CDR1 is LGHNA, CDR2 YSLEER. DNA for the CDR3: TGCGCCAGCAGCCCAAGCGGGAGAGGCAACGAGCAGTACTTC. As protein: CASSPSGRGNEQYF.

The genes are TRBV7-9 and TRBJ2-1; 12 positions match TRBD2. Germline CDR1 and CDR2: SEHNR and FQNEAQ (reference sequence). The CDR3 is 18 residues long. V was clipped by 7 bases and J by 1 base; unmatched bases: 11. The CDR3 loop reads CASIFSGLAGWSYNEQFF. CDR3 coding DNA: TGTGCCAGCATTTTTTCCGGACTAGCGGGATGGTCCTACAATGAGCAGTTCTTC.

This clone was recorded at least ten times. The gene calls are TRBV28 and TRBJ2-1, with D possibly matching TRBD1 (5 bases). CDR3 length: 13 amino acids. V was cut by 8 bases and J by 6 bases, with 14 bases left in between. From germline, CDR1 is MDHEN and CDR2 SYDVKM. CDR3 nucleotide sequence: TGTGCCAGCCTCGACAGTGATAGCAATGAGCAGTTCTTC. This codes for CASLDSDSNEQFF.

The chain carries TRBV28 and TRBJ2-1; TRBD1 might be the D (6 bases). V lost 7 bases and J 10 bases, leaving 17 bases between the germline ends. Germline V gene sequence: CDR1 MDHEN, CDR2 SYDVKM. The CDR3 contains 13 residues. CDR3 DNA: TGTGCCAGCATTTCAGGGCTAAGGGGGGAGCAGTTCTTC. It encodes CASISGLRGEQFF.

The chain combines TRBV5-1 with TRBJ1-1; D uncertain. The CDR3 is 16 residues long. V was trimmed by 5 bases and J by 1 base, leaving 18 bases between them. Per germline, CDR1 SGHRS and CDR2 YFSETQ. The CDR3 sequence is CASRQRSGRQNTEAFF. The CDR3 coding sequence is TGCGCCAGCAGGCAGAGATCAGGACGGCAGAACACTGAAGCTTTCTTT. The entire variable domain, with the rest obtained from reference TRBV5-1 and TRBJ1-1, is as follows: KAGVTQTPRYLIKTRGQQVTLSCSPISGHRSVSWYQQTPGQGLQFLFEYFSETQRNKGNFPGRFSGRQFSNSRSEMNVSTLELGDSALYLCASRQRSGRQNTEAFFGQGTRLTVV.

This clone showed up just once. J is TRBJ2-1 and V is TRBV7-2, with TRBD1 matching 7 bases. V lost 2 bases and J lost 2; bases outside the gene matches: 3. Germline V gives CDR1 SGHTA, CDR2 FQGNSA. The CDR3 consists of 15 residues. The DNA for the CDR3 is TGTGCCAGCAGCTTATTAGGGACAGCCTACAATGAGCAGTTCTTC. Protein: CASSLLGTAYNEQFF. The full variable domain, in which reference TRBV7-2 and TRBJ2-1 provide the parts outside the CDR3, is GAGVSQSPSNKVTEKGKDVELRCDPISGHTALYWYRQSLGQGLEFLIYFQGNSAPDKSGLPSDRFSAERTGGSVSTLTIQRTQQEDSAVYLCASSLLGTAYNEQFFGPGTRLTVL.

This clone was seen a single time. The V gene is TRBV6-1, the J gene TRBJ2-3; D may be TRBD1 or TRBD2 (5 bases each). Looked up from germline, CDR1 is MNHNS and CDR2 is SASEGT. This CDR3 spans 16 amino acids. V lost 3 bases, J lost 1 base, and 14 bases lay in between. This CDR3 reads CASSESWGTRTDTQYF. DNA of the CDR3: TGTGCCAGCAGTGAGTCATGGGGGACCCGCACAGATACGCAGTATTTT.

The chain uses TRBV28 and TRBJ1-1; tentatively, D is TRBD1 (6 bases). The CDR3 totals 14 residues. V was clipped by 7 bases and J by 5 bases, with 17 bases between them. Germline values: CDR1 MDHEN, CDR2 SYDVKM. In nucleotides, the CDR3 is TGTGCCAGCAAACAGGGATCAGGGCGTACTGAAGCTTTCTTT. Protein product: CASKQGSGRTEAFF.